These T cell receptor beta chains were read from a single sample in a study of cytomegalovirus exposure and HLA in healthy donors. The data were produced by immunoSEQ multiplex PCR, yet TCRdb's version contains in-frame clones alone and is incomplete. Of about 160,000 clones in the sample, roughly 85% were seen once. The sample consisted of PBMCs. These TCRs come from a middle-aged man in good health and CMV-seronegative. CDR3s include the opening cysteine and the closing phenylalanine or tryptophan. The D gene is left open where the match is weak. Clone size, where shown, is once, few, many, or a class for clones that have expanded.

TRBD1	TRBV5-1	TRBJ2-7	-	CASSLTGINEQYF	TGCGCCAGCAGCCTGACAGGGATCAACGAGCAGTACTTC
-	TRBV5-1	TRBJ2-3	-	CASSLPRDFVPDTQYF	TGCGCCAGCAGCCTACCCCGGGACTTCGTGCCAGATACGCAGTATTTT
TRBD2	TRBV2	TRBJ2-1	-	CATEARGLQSRQFF	TGTGCCACCGAAGCCCGGGGACTACAATCGCGGCAGTTCTTC
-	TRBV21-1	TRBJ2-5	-	CASSRRGPAAFQETQYF	TGTGCCAGCAGCCGACGAGGTCCGGCCGCTTTCCAAGAGACCCAGTACTTC
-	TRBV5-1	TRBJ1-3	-	CASSLEPGQTSGNTIYF	TGCGCCAGCAGCTTGGAACCGGGACAAACCTCTGGAAACACCATATATTTT
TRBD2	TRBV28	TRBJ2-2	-	CASSRTRAGELFF	TGTGCCAGCAGCCGGACTAGGGCCGGGGAGCTGTTTTTT
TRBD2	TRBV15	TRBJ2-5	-	CATSRGGTPETQYF	TGTGCCACCAGCAGGGGGGGGACCCCAGAGACCCAGTACTTC
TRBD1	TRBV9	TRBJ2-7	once	CASSVTGAGEQYF	TGTGCCAGCAGCGTGACAGGGGCGGGGGAGCAGTACTTC
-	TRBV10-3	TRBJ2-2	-	CAILQGTGELFF	TGTGCCATATTACAGGGAACCGGGGAGCTGTTTTTT
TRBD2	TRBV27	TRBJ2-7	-	CASSVAGGPGEQYF	TGTGCCAGCAGCGTAGCGGGAGGGCCGGGAGAGCAGTACTTC
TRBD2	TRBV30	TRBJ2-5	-	CAWSGFSGSFELQETQYF	TGTGCCTGGAGTGGGTTTAGCGGGAGTTTCGAATTACAAGAGACCCAGTACTTC
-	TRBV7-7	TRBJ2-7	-	CASSYPQGIRPYEQYF	TGTGCTAGCAGCTATCCACAGGGAATAAGGCCCTACGAGCAGTACTTC
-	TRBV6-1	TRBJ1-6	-	CASRALDSPNSPLHF	TGTGCCAGCAGGGCATTGGACAGCCCAAATTCACCCCTCCACTTT
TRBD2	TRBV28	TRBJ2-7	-	CASSLFPGLAGRAGEQYF	TGTGCCAGCAGTTTATTTCCCGGACTAGCGGGAAGGGCTGGCGAGCAGTACTTC
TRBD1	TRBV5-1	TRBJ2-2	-	CASRQRTGGSNTGELFF	TGCGCCAGCAGACAACGGACAGGGGGCTCGAACACCGGGGAGCTGTTTTTT
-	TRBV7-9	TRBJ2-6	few	CASSPIVSSGANVLTF	TGTGCCAGCAGCCCCATTGTCAGCTCTGGGGCCAACGTCCTGACTTTC
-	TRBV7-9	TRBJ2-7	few	CASSLEPSSHEQYF	TGTGCCAGCAGCTTAGAGCCTAGCAGCCACGAGCAGTACTTC